These 13 T cell receptor beta chains originate from one sample sequenced in a study of cytomegalovirus exposure and HLA in healthy donors. Primers for the PCR totalled 60 Vbeta and 13 Jbeta. Method: immunoSEQ multiplex PCR; TCRdb's copy keeps in-frame clones and lacks some. Of 170,000 or so clones listed, about 85% are singletons. Sequences were obtained from PBMCs. These receptors were collected from a male donor in good health and CMV-seropositive.

The rearrangement uses TRBV20-1 and TRBJ1-2; maybe TRBD1 (6 bases). CDR3 length equals 11 residues. CDR1 is DFQATT, CDR2 SNEGSKA, per germline (reference sequence). V was shortened by 4 bases and J by 4 bases, with 7 bases between the two germline ends. The CDR3 DNA follows: TGCAGTGCTACAGGGGTCTATGGCTACACCTTC. The encoded protein is CSATGVYGYTF.

The chain is built from TRBV7-2 and TRBJ2-2; TRBD2 agrees at 10 bases. CDR1 is SGHTA and CDR2 is FQGNSA in the germline V gene. J gave up 5 bases and V 1 base, and 7 bases lay outside the gene matches. The length of the CDR3 is 17 residues. This CDR3 is CASSLGAGGPLTGELFF. The CDR3 bases are TGTGCCAGCAGCTTAGGAGCGGGAGGGCCGTTGACCGGGGAGCTGTTTTTT. Full variable domain (missing parts from reference TRBV7-2 and TRBJ2-2): GAGVSQSPSNKVTEKGKDVELRCDPISGHTALYWYRQSLGQGLEFLIYFQGNSAPDKSGLPSDRFSAERTGGSVSTLTIQRTQQEDSAVYLCASSLGAGGPLTGELFFGEGSRLTVL.

This clone has a handful of counts. This chain uses TRBV11-3 with TRBJ2-7, with 9 bases matching TRBD2. The CDR3 length is 16 residues. Losses at the gene ends were 4 bases for V and 3 bases for J; bases not matched to a gene: 10. Germline loops: CDR1 SGHNT, CDR2 YENEEA. DNA for the CDR3: TGTGCCAGCAGCTCAGCCCGAGCGGGAGGCCGCTACGAGCAGTACTTC. Amino acid sequence: CASSSARAGGRYEQYF.

This clone was seen just once. The J gene is TRBJ1-2, the V gene TRBV5-8; D gene unclear. CDR1 is SGHTS and CDR2 is YDEGEE in the germline V gene. The CDR3 is 13 residues long. V dropped 4 bases and J dropped 0 bases, with 7 bases sitting between them. The CDR3 is CASSGRPNYGYTF. For the CDR3, the DNA is TGTGCCAGCAGCGGGAGACCTAACTATGGCTACACCTTC.

The CDR3 sequence: CASSIGLAAGGNEQYF. CDR3 DNA sequence: TGTGCCAGCAGCATCGGACTAGCGGCAGGTGGGAACGAGCAGTACTTC. The chain couples TRBV5-4 to TRBJ2-7; TRBD2 matches at 10 bases. In germline, CDR1 is SGHNT, CDR2 YYREEE (reference sequence). V shed 4 bases, J shed 5 bases, and the junction held 12 bases outside the gene matches. The CDR3 totals 16 residues. The full variable domain, its missing parts supplied by reference TRBV5-4 and TRBJ2-7, is ETGVTQSPTHLIKTRGQQVTLRCSSQSGHNTVSWYQQALGQGPQFIFQYYREEENGRGNFPPRFSGLQFPNYSSELNVNALELDDSALYLCASSIGLAAGGNEQYFGPGTRLTVT.

The V call is TRBV6-1, the J call TRBJ1-1; D is uncertain. The ends were cut back, 4 bases at V and 7 bases at J, with 16 bases in the middle. This CDR3 has 14 amino acids. Germline CDR1 is MNHNS and CDR2 is SASEGT. CDR3 in amino acids: CASSGAGGLGEAFF. CDR3 in DNA: TGTGCCAGCAGTGGGGCAGGAGGACTAGGTGAAGCTTTCTTT.

The rearrangement uses TRBV19 and TRBJ2-7, with D uncertain. V was shortened by 3 bases and J by 1 base, with 7 bases between the two germline ends. The germline CDR1 and CDR2 sequences are LNHDA and SQIVND (reference sequence). The CDR3 is made up of 13 amino acids. CDR3 sequence (DNA): TGTGCCAGTAGTATCGGTCTGTCCTACGAGCAGTACTTC. Translating it yields CASSIGLSYEQYF.

The genes are TRBV20-1 and TRBJ2-7, with unresolved D. V dropped 3 bases and J dropped 6 bases, with 9 bases sitting between them. Germline CDR1 DFQATT, CDR2 SNEGSKA (reference sequence). The CDR3 length is 11 residues. In nucleotides, the CDR3 is TGCAGTGCTAGTCGCTCGGGCGAGCAGTACTTC. The encoded protein is CSASRSGEQYF.

The CDR3 sequence: CATSPSTGHEQYF. In DNA, the CDR3 is TGTGCCACCAGCCCTTCGACAGGCCACGAGCAGTACTTC. This chain uses TRBV15 with TRBJ2-7; D is possibly TRBD1 (6 bases). V was clipped by 5 bases and J by 5 bases, with 13 bases between them. The CDR3 extends over 13 amino acids. The V gene's germline CDR1 is LNHNV and CDR2 YYDKDF (reference sequence).

CDR3 bases: TGTGCCAGCAGTAAACTAATGAACACTGAAGCTTTCTTT. This encodes CASSKLMNTEAFF. The chain has TRBV27 and TRBJ1-1; D not certain. Deletions cut 5 bases from V and 0 bases from J, with 7 bases between. CDR3 length: 13 residues. Germline CDR1 reads MNHEY; CDR2 reads SMNVEV (reference sequence).

The chain couples TRBV15 to TRBJ2-7; unclear D gene. The CDR3 loop spans 15 amino acids. The V and J ends lost 0 bases and 7 bases respectively, with 16 bases between them. CDR1 is LNHNV and CDR2 is YYDKDF in the germline V gene (reference sequence). CDR3 region: CATSRDLEAGSEQYF. The CDR3 region has the DNA TGTGCCACCAGCAGAGATCTAGAGGCCGGTAGTGAGCAGTACTTC.

V gene TRBV25-1 combines with J gene TRBJ2-7; D unresolved. Trimming took 4 bases from V and 7 from J, leaving 5 bases between them. The CDR3 loop spans 10 amino acids. In germline, CDR1 is MGHDK, CDR2 SYGVNS. The CDR3 reads CASSVREQYF. The DNA of the CDR3 is TGTGCCAGCAGTGTGAGGGAGCAGTACTTC.

The rearrangement joins TRBV27 to TRBJ1-1; D is undetermined. V gave up 5 bases and J gave up 8 bases, with 15 bases separating them. CDR1 is MNHEY, CDR2 SMNVEV, per germline (reference sequence). The CDR3 is 13 residues long. The CDR3, as DNA: TGTGCCAGCAGTCCCCGTGGACTTCGAGAAGCTTTCTTT. This gives the protein CASSPRGLREAFF.